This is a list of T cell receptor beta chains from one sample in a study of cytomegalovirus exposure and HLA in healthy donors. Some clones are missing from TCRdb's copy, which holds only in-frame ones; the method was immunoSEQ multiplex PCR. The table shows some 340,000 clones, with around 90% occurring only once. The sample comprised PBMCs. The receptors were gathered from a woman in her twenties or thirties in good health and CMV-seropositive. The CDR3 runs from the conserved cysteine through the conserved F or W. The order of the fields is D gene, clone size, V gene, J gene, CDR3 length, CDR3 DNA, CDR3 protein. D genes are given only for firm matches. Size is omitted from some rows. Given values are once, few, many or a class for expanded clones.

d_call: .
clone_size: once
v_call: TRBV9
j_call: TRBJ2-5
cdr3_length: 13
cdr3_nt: TGTGCCAGCAGCGGAGGGCGCGGTGAGACCCAGTACTTC
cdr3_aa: CASSGGRGETQYF

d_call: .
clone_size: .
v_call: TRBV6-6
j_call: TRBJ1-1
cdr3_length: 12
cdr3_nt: TGTGCCAGCAGTCCCACGGGCACTGAAGCTTTCTTT
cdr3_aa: CASSPTGTEAFF

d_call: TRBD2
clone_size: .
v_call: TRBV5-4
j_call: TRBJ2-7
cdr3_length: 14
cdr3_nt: TGTGCCAGTAGCCGGGACTACTCCTCCTACGAGCAGTACTTC
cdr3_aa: CASSRDYSSYEQYF

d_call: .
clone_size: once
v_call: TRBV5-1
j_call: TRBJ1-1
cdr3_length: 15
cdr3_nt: TGCGCCAGCAGCTTTGGGGGCGGCCGGGGTACTGAAGCTTTCTTT
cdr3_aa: CASSFGGGRGTEAFF

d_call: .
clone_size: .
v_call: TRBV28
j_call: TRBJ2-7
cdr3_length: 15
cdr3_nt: TGTGCCAGCAGTTCGGGTCTTGACAGCGACTACGAGCAGTACTTC
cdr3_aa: CASSSGLDSDYEQYF

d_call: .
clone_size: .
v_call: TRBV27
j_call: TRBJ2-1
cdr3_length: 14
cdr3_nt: TGTGCCAGCACCCGGAGAGGTTCCTACAATGAGCAGTTCTTC
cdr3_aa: CASTRRGSYNEQFF

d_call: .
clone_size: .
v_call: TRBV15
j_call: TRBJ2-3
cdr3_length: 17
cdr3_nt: TGTGCCACCAGCAGAGCATTTGCAGGGGTGGGCACAGATACGCAGTATTTT
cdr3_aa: CATSRAFAGVGTDTQYF

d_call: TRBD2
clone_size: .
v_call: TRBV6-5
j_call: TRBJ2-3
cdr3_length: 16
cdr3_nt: TGTGCCAGCAGTTACCGACTAGCGGGTAGCACAGATACGCAGTATTTT
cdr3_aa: CASSYRLAGSTDTQYF

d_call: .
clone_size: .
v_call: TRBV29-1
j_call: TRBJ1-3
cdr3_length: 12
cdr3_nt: TGCAGCGCAGTGTATACTGGAAACACCATATATTTT
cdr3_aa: CSAVYTGNTIYF

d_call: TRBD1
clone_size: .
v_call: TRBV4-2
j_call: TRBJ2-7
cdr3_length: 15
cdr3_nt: TGTGCCAGCAGCCGACAGGGGGCAGCATCCTACGAGCAGTACTTC
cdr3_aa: CASSRQGAASYEQYF

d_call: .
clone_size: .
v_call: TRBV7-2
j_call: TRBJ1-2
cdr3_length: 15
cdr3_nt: TGTGCCAGCACCCTAGGGACATCATCCTCCTATGGCTACACCTTC
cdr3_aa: CASTLGTSSSYGYTF

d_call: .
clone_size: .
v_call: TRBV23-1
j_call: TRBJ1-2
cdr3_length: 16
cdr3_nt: TGCGCCAGCAGTCGCGAGGACAGAAGACTTTTCTATGGCTACACCTTC
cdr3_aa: CASSREDRRLFYGYTF

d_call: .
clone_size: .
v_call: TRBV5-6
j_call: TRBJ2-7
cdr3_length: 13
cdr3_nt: TGTGCCAGCAGCTGGACACGTGGGAACGAGCAGTACTTC
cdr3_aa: CASSWTRGNEQYF

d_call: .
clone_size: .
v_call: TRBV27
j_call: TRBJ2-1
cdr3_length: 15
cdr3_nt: TGTGCCAGCAGTTTAGGCGGGCCTATCTACAATGAGCAGTTCTTC
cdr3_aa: CASSLGGPIYNEQFF

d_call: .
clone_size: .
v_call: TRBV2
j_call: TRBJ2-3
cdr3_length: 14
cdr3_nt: TGTGCCAGCGGCGGACTACCAGCCACAGATACGCAGTATTTT
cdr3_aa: CASGGLPATDTQYF

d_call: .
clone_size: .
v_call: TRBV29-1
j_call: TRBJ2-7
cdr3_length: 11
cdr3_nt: TGCAGCGTTGAAGATCATAACGAGCAGTACTTC
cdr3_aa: CSVEDHNEQYF

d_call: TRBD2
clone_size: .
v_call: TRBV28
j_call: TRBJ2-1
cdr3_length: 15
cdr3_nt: TGTGCCAGCAGTTCCCCGGGGACTAGCTCCCATGAGCAGTTCTTC
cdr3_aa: CASSSPGTSSHEQFF

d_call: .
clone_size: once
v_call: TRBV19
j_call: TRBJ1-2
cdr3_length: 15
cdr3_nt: TGTGCCAGCACCGACCCGGGGACTCCTAACTATGGCTACACCTTC
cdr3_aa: CASTDPGTPNYGYTF

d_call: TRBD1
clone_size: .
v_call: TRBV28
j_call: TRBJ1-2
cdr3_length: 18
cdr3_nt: TGTGCCAGCAGTTTCTCCGTAGGTCTGGGACAGGGTTTATTCGGCTACACCTTC
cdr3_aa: CASSFSVGLGQGLFGYTF

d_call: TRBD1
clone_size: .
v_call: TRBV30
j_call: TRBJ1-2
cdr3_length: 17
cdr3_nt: TGTGCCTGGAGGATCACTCTAGGACAGGGAAGGGCGGAGGGCTACACCTTC
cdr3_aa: CAWRITLGQGRAEGYTF

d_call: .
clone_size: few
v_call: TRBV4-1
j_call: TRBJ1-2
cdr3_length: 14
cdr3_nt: TGCGCCAGCAGCCAAGCGGGGGGTGGCTATGGCTACACCTTC
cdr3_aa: CASSQAGGGYGYTF

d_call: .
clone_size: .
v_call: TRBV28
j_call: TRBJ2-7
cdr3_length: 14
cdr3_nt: TGTGCCAGCAGTTTACCGGTCGGGGCCCACGAGCAGTACTTC
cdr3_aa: CASSLPVGAHEQYF

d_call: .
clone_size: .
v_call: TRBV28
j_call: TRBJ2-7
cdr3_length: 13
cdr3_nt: TGTGCCAGCCTTAGAGGGATTACAAGCGAGCAGTACTTC
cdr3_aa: CASLRGITSEQYF

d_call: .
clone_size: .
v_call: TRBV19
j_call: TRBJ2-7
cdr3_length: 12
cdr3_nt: TGTGCCAGTAGTATCCGGGGCTACGAGCAGTACTTC
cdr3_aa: CASSIRGYEQYF

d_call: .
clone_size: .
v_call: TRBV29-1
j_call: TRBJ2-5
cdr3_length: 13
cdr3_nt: TGCAGCGTTGAATTGACAGTCCAAGAGACCCAGTACTTC
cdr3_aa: CSVELTVQETQYF

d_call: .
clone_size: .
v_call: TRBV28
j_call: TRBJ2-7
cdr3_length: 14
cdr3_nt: TGTGCCAGCAGCTTTTTAGCGGAGAGGGGCGAGCAGTACTTC
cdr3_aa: CASSFLAERGEQYF

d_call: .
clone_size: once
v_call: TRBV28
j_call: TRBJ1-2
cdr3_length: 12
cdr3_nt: TGTGCCAGCACCACCGCCCCGAATGGCTACACCTTC
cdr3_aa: CASTTAPNGYTF

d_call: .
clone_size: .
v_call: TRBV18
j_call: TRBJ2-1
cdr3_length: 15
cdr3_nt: TGTGCCAGCTCACCTTCGGTAGCGGAGGACAATGAGCAGTTCTTC
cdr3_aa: CASSPSVAEDNEQFF

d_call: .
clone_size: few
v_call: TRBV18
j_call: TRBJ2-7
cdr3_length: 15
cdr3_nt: TGTGCCAGCTCACCTAGGGCAGCGAGCTCCTACGAGCAGTACTTC
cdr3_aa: CASSPRAASSYEQYF

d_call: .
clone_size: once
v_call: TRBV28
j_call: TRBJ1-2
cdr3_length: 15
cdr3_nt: TGTGCCAGCAGTACACCGACAGTGGGAGGGGGTGGCTACACCTTC
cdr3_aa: CASSTPTVGGGGYTF